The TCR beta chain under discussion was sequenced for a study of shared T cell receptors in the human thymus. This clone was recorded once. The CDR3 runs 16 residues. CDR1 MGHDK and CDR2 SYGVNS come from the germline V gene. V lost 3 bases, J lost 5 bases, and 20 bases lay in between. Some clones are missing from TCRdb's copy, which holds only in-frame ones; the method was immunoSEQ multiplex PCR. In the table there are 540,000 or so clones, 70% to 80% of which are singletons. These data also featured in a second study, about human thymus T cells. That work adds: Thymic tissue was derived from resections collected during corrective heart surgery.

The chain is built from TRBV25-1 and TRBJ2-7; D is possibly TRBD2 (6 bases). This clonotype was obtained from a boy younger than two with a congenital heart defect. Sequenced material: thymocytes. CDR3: CASSDRRGDFRDEQYF. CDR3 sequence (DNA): TGTGCCAGCAGTGATAGGAGGGGCGATTTCCGGGACGAGCAGTACTTC.